This T cell receptor (beta chain) was sequenced in a study of blood T cell repertoires in COVID-19. The overall study: Some COVID-19 samples were acute and others convalescent; all came from the United States, Italy and Spain. From T cells, B-cell-depleted T cells, or PBMCs came the material, which was cDNA or gDNA.

Original handling: It was from reference gene primer amplification that nucleated cell counts were estimated. The table came from immunoSEQ multiplex PCR; TCRdb's copy has only in-frame clones and leaves some out. That table gives V, J and clone size, and the DNA gave D and trimming. The sample has approximately 76,000 clones; approximately 89% are singletons. The CDR3 extends over 13 amino acids. V gave up 2 bases and J gave up 4 bases, with 9 bases separating them. CDR1 and CDR2 (germline): SGHRS, YFSETQ. Specimen: peripheral blood. The sequence derives from a woman of 80 years or more with active or convalescent COVID-19. The rearrangement uses TRBV5-1 and TRBJ2-5; no clear D gene. As DNA, the CDR3 is TGCGCCAGCAGCTTTGAGGTCAGAGAGACCCAGTACTTC. This gives the protein CASSFEVRETQYF.